A few counts support the clone carrying this T cell receptor beta chain. Its matching antigen is unknown. The sample comes from a study of T cells in Graves' hyperthyroidism and ophthalmopathy. Overall study: Any treatment followed the collection of peripheral blood at initial diagnosis. Overall study findings and caveats: The model identified upcoming ophthalmopathy a median 6.5 months ahead of onset. Blood also carried most thyroid clonotypes expanded above 0.001.

The diagnostic basis comprised clinical symptoms, serum thyroxine and TRAb, thyroid ultrasound and orbital computed tomography. Authors of the study amplified TCR beta CDR3 regions from RNA transcripts. First-round RT-PCR of the TCR CDR3 relied on the HTBI primer set. A single record per CDR3 protein comes from TCRdb applying MiXCR to the multiplex PCR reads. The sample yields about 600,000 distinct CDR3 sequences, 12% to 15% seen once. CDR1 is MNHEY and CDR2 is SMNVEV in the germline V gene (reference sequence). The CDR3 has 16 amino acids. The ends were cut back, 3 bases at V and 0 bases at J, with 12 bases in the middle.

The sample comprised blood. The V call is TRBV27, the J call TRBJ2-1; tentatively, D is TRBD1 or TRBD2 (5 bases each). The receptor comes from a woman between 18 and 29 years old with Graves' ophthalmopathy. CDR3 loop: CASSLWGRSSYNEQFF. Here the CDR3 DNA reads TGTGCCAGCAGTTTGTGGGGACGAAGCTCCTACAATGAGCAGTTCTTC.